The 3 T cell receptor beta chains presented below share a single source sample, sequenced in a study of shared clonotypes between healthy human individuals. Libraries were prepared by immunoSEQ multiplex PCR; TCRdb keeps only in-frame clonotypes and omits some of them. The sample shows some 350,000 clones, approximately 79% of them seen only once. Sequencing used memory CD4+ T cells sorted from blood. This sample's subset: CD45RA-negative fraction. Receptors originate from a young man in good health.

The chain has TRBV7-2 and TRBJ2-7; weak D call: TRBD1 (6 bases). The CDR3 length is 15 residues. Germline V gene data show CDR1 as SGHTA and CDR2 as FQGNSA. The V gene lost 1 base and the J gene lost 6 bases, with 16 bases spanning the gap. Written as DNA, the CDR3 is TGTGCCAGCAGCTTAGGCCAGGGGAATCCCCTCGAGCAGTACTTC. It codes for CASSLGQGNPLEQYF.

This chain links TRBV2 with TRBJ2-7, with 12 bases matching TRBD2. V lost 6 bases and J lost 2; bases outside the gene matches: 20. The CDR3 has 20 residues. Germline CDR1 and CDR2: SNHLY and FYNNEI. The CDR3 protein is CASSPRGTSGSPFPTYEQYF. In DNA, the CDR3 is TGTGCCAGCAGCCCGAGGGGGACTAGCGGGTCCCCTTTCCCTACCTACGAGCAGTACTTC.

The chain combines TRBV7-8 with TRBJ2-5; TRBD2 matches 10 bases. Trimming at V came to 6 bases and at J to 4 bases, leaving 14 bases not matched to a gene. This CDR3 spans 17 amino acids. The germline CDR1 and CDR2 sequences are SGHVS and FQNEAQ. The CDR3 nucleotides are TGTGCCAGCAGTCCGGCGGGGATAGCGGGAGGTGGAGAGACCCAGTACTTC. This codes for CASSPAGIAGGGETQYF.